This entry lists 16 T cell receptor beta chains sequenced from one sample in a study of blood T cells in healthy people across ages. The second PCR ran about 6 to 12 cycles with a sample-barcoded 5' primer and J-beta primers. Via MiXCR, TCRdb re-called the 5' RACE reads, giving one row per CDR3 protein. The sample carries roughly 700,000 distinct CDR3 sequences, around 48% recorded once. Input material: blood. Every receptor here comes from a woman aged 60-75 years in good health.

The chain uses TRBV4-2 and TRBJ2-1, with D perhaps given as TRBD1 or TRBD2 (5 bases each). There are 16 residues in the CDR3. Looked up from germline, CDR1 is LGHNA and CDR2 is YNFKEQ. The V and J ends lost 2 bases and 7 bases respectively, with 18 bases between them. The CDR3 sequence is CASSQQSGDGRNEQFF. DNA of the CDR3: TGTGCCAGCAGCCAACAATCCGGGGACGGACGTAATGAGCAGTTCTTC.

This clonotype turned up a few times. V is TRBV20-1 and J is TRBJ1-4, with D perhaps matching TRBD1 (5 bases). CDR1 DFQATT and CDR2 SNEGSKA come from the germline V gene (reference sequence). Trimming took off 3 bases at V and 4 bases at J, with 9 bases between the two ends. This CDR3 is built from 13 residues. DNA for the CDR3: TGCAGTGCTAGTGGGGGAGATAATGAAAAACTGTTTTTT. Protein product: CSASGGDNEKLFF.

CDR3 region: CSVGGGSNEQYF. CDR3 in DNA: TGCAGCGTGGGGGGCGGGAGTAACGAGCAGTACTTC. The chain combines TRBV20-1 with TRBJ2-7; maybe TRBD2 (7 bases). CDR1 is DFQATT and CDR2 is SNEGSKA in the germline V gene (reference sequence). The CDR3 consists of 12 residues.

A few counts support this clonotype. The chain links TRBV25-1 to TRBJ2-1, with 7 bases identical to TRBD2. With V trimmed by 5 bases and J by 1 base, 8 bases remained unmatched. The germline CDR1 and CDR2 sequences are MGHDK and SYGVNS. This CDR3 contains 16 residues. CDR3 bases: TGTGCCAGCAGTCCTTTTGGGGAGGGTTCCTACAATGAGCAGTTCTTC. This gives the protein CASSPFGEGSYNEQFF.

The rearrangement links TRBV20-1 to TRBJ2-5; D is unclear. In germline, CDR1 is DFQATT, CDR2 SNEGSKA (reference sequence). The CDR3 totals 12 residues. V lost 5 bases and J lost 1, with 8 bases in between. CDR3 amino acids: CSAHLSQETQYF. The CDR3 DNA is TGCAGTGCTCATTTGAGCCAAGAGACCCAGTACTTC.

This clonotype was counted a few times. The chain carries TRBV28 and TRBJ2-7; D gene unclear. Germline assignment: CDR1 MDHEN and CDR2 SYDVKM. V was clipped by 8 bases and J by 2 bases, with 7 bases between them. This CDR3 comprises 11 residues. CDR3 nucleotides: TGTGCCAGCGAGTCGCCCTACGAGCAGTACTTC. Its translation is CASESPYEQYF.

Concerning this clonotype: Lacking the conserved final phenylalanine or tryptophan, this CDR3 likely reflects a read error. V is TRBV5-1 and J is TRBJ2-7; 7 bases align to TRBD1. V trimming: 4 bases; J trimming: 2 bases; junction bases outside the gene matches: 6. The CDR3 spans 14 residues. Germline loops: CDR1 SGHRS, CDR2 YFSETQ. The CDR3 reads CASSMGQIPYEQYI. Written as DNA, the CDR3 is TGCGCCAGCAGCATGGGACAGATTCCCTACGAGCAGTACATC.

To note about this clonotype: A much larger clone differs by one base, so this may be a read error. The CDR3 loop reads CASSHTRQPMDTEAFF. DNA of the CDR3: TGTGCCAGCAGCCATACCCGACAGCCCATGGACACTGAAGCTTTCTTT. The V call is TRBV21-1, the J call TRBJ1-1; TRBD1, as called in the table, went unchecked against the DNA. TRBV21-1 is flagged as a pseudogene. This CDR3 contains 16 residues.

This clonotype was seen more than once but under ten times. J is TRBJ2-2 and V is TRBV20-1; D gene unclear. This CDR3 has 14 residues. V was cut by 0 bases and J by 3 bases, with 8 bases left in between. Per the germline V gene, CDR1 is DFQATT and CDR2 is SNEGSKA (reference sequence). The CDR3 is CSARDQWHTGELFF. For the CDR3, the DNA is TGCAGTGCTAGAGATCAGTGGCACACCGGGGAGCTGTTTTTT.

The chain recombines TRBV9 with TRBJ2-2; D remains unclear. The CDR3 consists of 14 residues. CDR1 SGDLS and CDR2 YYNGEE come from the germline V gene. V was trimmed by 7 bases and J by 3 bases, leaving 13 bases between them. DNA for the CDR3: TGTGCCAGCCGGAACCTACACGACACCGGGGAGCTGTTTTTT. Protein product: CASRNLHDTGELFF.

The chain employs TRBV28 and TRBJ2-7; no clear D gene. With the DNA end fitting TRBJ2-4 better, the J assignment may be wrong. The CDR3 contains 13 residues. Germline V CDR1 and CDR2: MDHEN, SYDVKM. CDR3 sequence (DNA): TGTGCCAGCAGTTTATCACGGACGGACATTCAGTACTTC. This gives the protein CASSLSRTDIQYF.

The chain is built from TRBV7-8 and TRBJ2-2; 10 bases match TRBD2. With V trimmed by 0 bases and J by 5 bases, 6 bases remained unmatched. Germline V gene lookup returns CDR1 SGHVS and CDR2 FQNEAQ. CDR3 length equals 17 residues. The CDR3 spells CASSLALAGVLTGELFF. The CDR3, as DNA: TGTGCCAGCAGCTTAGCCCTAGCGGGAGTACTGACCGGGGAGCTGTTTTTT.

This clonotype has only a few counts. The V call is TRBV3-1, the J call TRBJ2-5, with TRBD1 as a possible D gene (6 bases). CDR1 is LGHDT and CDR2 is YNNKEL in the germline V gene (reference sequence). The CDR3 sequence is 13 residues long. Trimming shortened V by 3 bases and J by 1 base, and 6 bases separated the two germline ends. CDR3 nucleotides: TGTGCCAGCAGCCAGGGGGCCCAAGAGACCCAGTACTTC. This codes for CASSQGAQETQYF.

This clonotype was observed a few times. CDR3 bases: TGTGCCAGCAGCTTAGAGGCTAGCGGGAGAGAGACCCAGTACTTC. Protein product: CASSLEASGRETQYF. J is TRBJ2-5 and V is TRBV7-2; the match to TRBD2 covers 10 bases. V lost 1 base and J lost 4; bases outside the gene matches: 3. Germline CDR1 SGHTA, CDR2 FQGNSA. This CDR3 is built from 15 residues.

The chain couples TRBV4-1 to TRBJ2-5, with D hard to call. CDR1 and CDR2 (germline): MGHRA, YSYEKL. This CDR3 has 15 amino acids. Trimming pared 4 bases from V and 5 bases from J, leaving 17 bases between. CDR3 in DNA: TGCGCCAGCAGCCTCCAAGATGTAGGGTCGGAGACCCAGTACTTC. It translates to CASSLQDVGSETQYF.

The genes are TRBV27 and TRBJ2-1; tentatively, D is TRBD1 or TRBD2 (7 bases each). V was clipped by 6 bases and J by 2 bases, with 14 bases between them. From germline, CDR1 is MNHEY and CDR2 SMNVEV (reference sequence). The CDR3 has 15 residues. As DNA, the CDR3 is TGTGCCAGCAGCACAGGGGAGGGGCCCTACAATGAGCAGTTCTTC. Translated, it gives CASSTGEGPYNEQFF.